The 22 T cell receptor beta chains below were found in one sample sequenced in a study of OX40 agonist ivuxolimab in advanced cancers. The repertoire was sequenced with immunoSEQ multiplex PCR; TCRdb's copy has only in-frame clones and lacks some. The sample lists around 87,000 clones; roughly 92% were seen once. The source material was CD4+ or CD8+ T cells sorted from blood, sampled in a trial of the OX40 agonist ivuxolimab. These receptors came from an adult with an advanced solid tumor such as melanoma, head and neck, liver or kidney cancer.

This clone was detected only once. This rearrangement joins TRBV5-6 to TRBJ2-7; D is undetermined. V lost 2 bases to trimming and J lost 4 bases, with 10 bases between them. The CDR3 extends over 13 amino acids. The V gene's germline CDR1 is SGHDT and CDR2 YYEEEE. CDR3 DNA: TGTGCCAGCAGCTTAGGTCCCGCATACGAGCAGTACTTC. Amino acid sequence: CASSLGPAYEQYF. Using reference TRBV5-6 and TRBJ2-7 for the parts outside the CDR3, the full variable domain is DAGVTQSPTHLIKTRGQQVTLRCSPKSGHDTVSWYQQALGQGPQFIFQYYEEEERQRGNFPDRFSGHQFPNYSSELNVNALLLGDSALYLCASSLGPAYEQYFGPGTRLTVT.

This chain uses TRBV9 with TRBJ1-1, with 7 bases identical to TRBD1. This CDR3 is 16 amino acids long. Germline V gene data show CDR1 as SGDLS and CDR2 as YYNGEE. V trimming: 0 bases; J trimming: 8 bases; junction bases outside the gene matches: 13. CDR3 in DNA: TGTGCCAGCAGCGTAGAGGACAGCGGGAGGGGGCCCGAAGCTTTCTTT. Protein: CASSVEDSGRGPEAFF.

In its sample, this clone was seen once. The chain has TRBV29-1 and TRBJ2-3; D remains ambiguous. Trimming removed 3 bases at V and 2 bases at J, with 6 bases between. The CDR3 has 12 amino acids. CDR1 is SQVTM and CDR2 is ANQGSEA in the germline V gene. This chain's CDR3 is CSVEKPTDTQYF. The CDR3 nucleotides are TGCAGCGTTGAGAAACCCACAGATACGCAGTATTTT.

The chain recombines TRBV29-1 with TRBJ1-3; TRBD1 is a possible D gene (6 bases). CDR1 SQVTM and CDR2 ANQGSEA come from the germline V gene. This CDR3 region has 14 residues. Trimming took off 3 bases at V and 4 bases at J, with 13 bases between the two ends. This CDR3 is CSVDPRGTGNTIYF. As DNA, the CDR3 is TGCAGCGTTGATCCCAGGGGCACAGGAAACACCATATATTTT.

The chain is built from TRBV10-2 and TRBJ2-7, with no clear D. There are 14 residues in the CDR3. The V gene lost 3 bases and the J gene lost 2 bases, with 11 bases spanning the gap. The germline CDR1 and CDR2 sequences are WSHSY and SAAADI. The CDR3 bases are TGCGCCAGCAGTGATGGGTTGCCCCCCTACGAGCAGTACTTC. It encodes CASSDGLPPYEQYF.

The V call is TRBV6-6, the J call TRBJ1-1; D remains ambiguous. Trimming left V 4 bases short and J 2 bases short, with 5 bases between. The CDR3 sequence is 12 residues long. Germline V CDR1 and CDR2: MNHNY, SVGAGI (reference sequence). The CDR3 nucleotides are TGTGCCAGCAGTTCTGGAAACACTGAAGCTTTCTTT. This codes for CASSSGNTEAFF.

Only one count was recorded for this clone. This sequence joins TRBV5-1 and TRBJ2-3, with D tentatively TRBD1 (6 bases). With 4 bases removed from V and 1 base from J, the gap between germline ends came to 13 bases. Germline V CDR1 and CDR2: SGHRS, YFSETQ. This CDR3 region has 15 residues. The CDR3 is CASSPWTDRTDTQYF. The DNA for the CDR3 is TGCGCCAGCAGCCCCTGGACAGATCGCACAGATACGCAGTATTTT.

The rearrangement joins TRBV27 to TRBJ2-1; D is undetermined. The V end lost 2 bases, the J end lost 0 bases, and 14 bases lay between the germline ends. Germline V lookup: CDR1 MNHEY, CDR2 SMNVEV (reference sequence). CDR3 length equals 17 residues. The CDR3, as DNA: TGTGCCAGCAGTTTAAAGAGGCTGGCTAGCTCCTACAATGAGCAGTTCTTC. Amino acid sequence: CASSLKRLASSYNEQFF.

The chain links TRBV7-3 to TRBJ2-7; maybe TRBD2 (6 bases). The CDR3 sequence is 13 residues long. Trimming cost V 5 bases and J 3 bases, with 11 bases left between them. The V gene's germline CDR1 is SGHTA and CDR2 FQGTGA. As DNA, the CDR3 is TGTGCCAGCAGCCCCGCCGGGGGCTACGAGCAGTACTTC. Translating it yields CASSPAGGYEQYF.

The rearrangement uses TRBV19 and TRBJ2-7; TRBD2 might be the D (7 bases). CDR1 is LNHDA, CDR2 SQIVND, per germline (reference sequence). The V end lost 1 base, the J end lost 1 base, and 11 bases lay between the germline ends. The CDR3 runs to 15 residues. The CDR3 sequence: CASSIGGGGSYEQYF. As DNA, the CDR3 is TGTGCCAGTAGTATAGGGGGAGGGGGGTCCTACGAGCAGTACTTC.

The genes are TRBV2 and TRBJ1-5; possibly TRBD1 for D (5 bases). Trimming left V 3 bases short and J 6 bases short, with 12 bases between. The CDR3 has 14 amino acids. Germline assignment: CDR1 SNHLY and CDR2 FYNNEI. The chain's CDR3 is CASSDIRGSQPQHF. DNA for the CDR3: TGTGCCAGCAGTGACATCCGGGGCTCTCAGCCCCAGCATTTT.

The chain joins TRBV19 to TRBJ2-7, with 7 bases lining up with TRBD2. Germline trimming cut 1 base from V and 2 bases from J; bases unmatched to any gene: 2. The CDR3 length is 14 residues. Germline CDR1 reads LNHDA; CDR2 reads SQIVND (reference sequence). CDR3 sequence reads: CASSIGGSTYEQYF. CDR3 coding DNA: TGTGCCAGTAGTATAGGCGGGAGTACCTACGAGCAGTACTTC.

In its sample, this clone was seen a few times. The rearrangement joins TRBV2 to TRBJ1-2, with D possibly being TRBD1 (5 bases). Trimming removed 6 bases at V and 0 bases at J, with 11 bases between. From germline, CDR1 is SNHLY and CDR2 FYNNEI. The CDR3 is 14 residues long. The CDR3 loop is CASSAGTANYGYTF. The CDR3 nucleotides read TGTGCCAGCAGCGCCGGGACGGCTAACTATGGCTACACCTTC.

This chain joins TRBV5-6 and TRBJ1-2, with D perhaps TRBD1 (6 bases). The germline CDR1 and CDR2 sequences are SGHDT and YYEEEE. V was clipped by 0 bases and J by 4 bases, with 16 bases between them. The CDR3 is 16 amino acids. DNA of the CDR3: TGTGCCAGCAGCTTGGAAGGGGGGTTGTCAAGCTATGGCTACACCTTC. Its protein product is CASSLEGGLSSYGYTF.

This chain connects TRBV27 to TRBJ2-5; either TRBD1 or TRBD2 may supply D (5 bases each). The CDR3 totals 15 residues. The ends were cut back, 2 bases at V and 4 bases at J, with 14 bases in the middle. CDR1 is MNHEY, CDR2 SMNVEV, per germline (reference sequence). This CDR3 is CASSLLGRERETQYF. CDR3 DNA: TGTGCCAGCAGTTTACTGGGCAGGGAGAGAGAGACCCAGTACTTC.

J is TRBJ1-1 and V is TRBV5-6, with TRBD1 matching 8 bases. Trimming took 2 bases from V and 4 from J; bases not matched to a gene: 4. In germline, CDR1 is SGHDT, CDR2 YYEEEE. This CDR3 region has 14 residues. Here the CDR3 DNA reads TGTGCCAGCAGCTTTGGACAGGGCGGCACTGAAGCTTTCTTT. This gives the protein CASSFGQGGTEAFF. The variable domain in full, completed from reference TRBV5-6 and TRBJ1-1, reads DAGVTQSPTHLIKTRGQQVTLRCSPKSGHDTVSWYQQALGQGPQFIFQYYEEEERQRGNFPDRFSGHQFPNYSSELNVNALLLGDSALYLCASSFGQGGTEAFFGQGTRLTVV.

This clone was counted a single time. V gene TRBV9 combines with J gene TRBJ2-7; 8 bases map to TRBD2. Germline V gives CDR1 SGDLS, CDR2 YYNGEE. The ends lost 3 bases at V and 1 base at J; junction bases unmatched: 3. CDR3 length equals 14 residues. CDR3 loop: CASSAGTRSYEQYF. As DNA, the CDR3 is TGTGCCAGCAGCGCGGGGACTAGATCCTACGAGCAGTACTTC.

CDR3 protein: CASSQTDREGFYEQYF. DNA of the CDR3: TGCGCCAGCAGCCAAACGGACAGGGAGGGATTCTACGAGCAGTACTTC. J is TRBJ2-7 and V is TRBV4-1; a weak D match, TRBD1 (8 bases). The V end lost 2 bases, the J end lost 3 bases, and 17 bases lay between the germline ends. Germline V gene data show CDR1 as MGHRA and CDR2 as YSYEKL. CDR3 size: 16 residues.

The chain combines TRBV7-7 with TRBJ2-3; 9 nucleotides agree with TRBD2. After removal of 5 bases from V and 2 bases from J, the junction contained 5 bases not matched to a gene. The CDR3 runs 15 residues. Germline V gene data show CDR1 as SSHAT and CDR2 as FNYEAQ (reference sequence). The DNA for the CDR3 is TGTGCCAGCAGCCCCGGACTAGCGATCACAGATACGCAGTATTTT. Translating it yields CASSPGLAITDTQYF.

The CDR3 bases are TGCGCCAGCAGGGACACGGCTGCTGAAGCTTTCTTT. This translates into CASRDTAAEAFF. This chain connects TRBV5-1 to TRBJ1-1; D possibly corresponds to TRBD1 (5 bases). Germline V gene lookup returns CDR1 SGHRS and CDR2 YFSETQ. This CDR3 is built from 12 residues. V was clipped by 5 bases and J by 6 bases, with 11 bases between them. Together with reference TRBV5-1 and TRBJ1-1, the CDR3 gives the full variable domain: KAGVTQTPRYLIKTRGQQVTLSCSPISGHRSVSWYQQTPGQGLQFLFEYFSETQRNKGNFPGRFSGRQFSNSRSEMNVSTLELGDSALYLCASRDTAAEAFFGQGTRLTVV.

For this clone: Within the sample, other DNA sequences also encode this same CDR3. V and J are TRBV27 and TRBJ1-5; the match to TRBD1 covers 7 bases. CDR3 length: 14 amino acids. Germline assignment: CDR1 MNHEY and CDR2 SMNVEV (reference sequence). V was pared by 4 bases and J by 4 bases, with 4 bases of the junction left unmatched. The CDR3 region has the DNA TGTGCCAGCAGTTCGGGACAGCCTAATCAGCCCCAGCATTTT. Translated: CASSSGQPNQPQHF.

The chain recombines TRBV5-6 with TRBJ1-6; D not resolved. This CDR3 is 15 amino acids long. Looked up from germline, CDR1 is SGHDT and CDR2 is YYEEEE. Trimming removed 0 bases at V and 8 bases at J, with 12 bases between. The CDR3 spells CASSLGAGSYSPLHF. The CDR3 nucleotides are TGTGCCAGCAGCTTGGGGGCCGGATCGTATTCACCCCTCCACTTT.